What follows are 23 T cell receptor beta chains derived from one specimen sequenced in a study of control samples from healthy donors and cancer patients. Assay used: immunoSEQ multiplex PCR; TCRdb lists only in-frame clones, some missing. The sample includes about 150,000 clones, over 85% of them seen just once. Material for sequencing was blood. These receptors all stem from a man between 18 and 29 years old in good health.

This rearrangement joins TRBV19 to TRBJ2-4, with D possibly called TRBD1 or TRBD2 (5 bases each). CDR1 and CDR2 from the germline V gene are LNHDA and SQIVND (reference sequence). This CDR3 spans 17 amino acids. The V gene lost 8 bases and the J gene lost 4 bases, with 24 bases spanning the gap. The CDR3 nucleotides read TGTGCCAGTGCTTCCACCGTTGAGGGGCCGCCGAAAAACATTCAGTACTTC. Protein product: CASASTVEGPPKNIQYF.

The V call is TRBV23-1, the J call TRBJ1-3; 7 bases agree with TRBD1. TRBV23-1 is classed as an ORF, of uncertain function. CDR3 size: 19 residues. V gave up 2 bases and J gave up 0 bases; unmatched junction bases: 13. CDR3 sequence reads: CASSQNGQASASSGNTIYF. The DNA for the CDR3 is TGCGCCAGCAGTCAAAACGGACAGGCCTCGGCTAGCTCTGGAAACACCATATATTTT.

The CDR3 sequence is CASSYSGGGAVNEQFF. In nucleotides, the CDR3 is TGTGCCAGCAGTTACTCAGGCGGGGGGGCCGTAAATGAGCAGTTCTTC. The V and J genes are TRBV6-5 and TRBJ2-1; 9 nucleotides align to TRBD2. The germline gives CDR1 MNHEY, CDR2 SVGAGI. This CDR3 comprises 16 residues. With V trimmed by 0 bases and J by 7 bases, 7 bases remained unmatched.

This clone appeared a single time. This chain connects TRBV10-2 to TRBJ2-1; TRBD2 matches at 11 bases. The CDR3 length is 16 residues. CDR1 is WSHSY and CDR2 is SAAADI in the germline V gene. J lost 4 bases, V lost 6 bases, and 8 bases had no gene match. Here the CDR3 DNA reads TGCGCCAGCAGGCCTACTAGCGGGGGTAGGTACAATGAGCAGTTCTTC. This codes for CASRPTSGGRYNEQFF.

This clone was detected only once. The chain combines TRBV30 with TRBJ1-1; no clear D. This CDR3 has 16 residues. Trimming shortened V by 0 bases and J by 0 bases, and 14 bases separated the two germline ends. Germline assignment: CDR1 GTSNPN and CDR2 SVGIG (reference sequence). CDR3 bases: TGTGCCTGGAGTGTGGTTCGGGGTCACATGAACACTGAAGCTTTCTTT. This sequence encodes CAWSVVRGHMNTEAFF. The whole variable domain, filled in from reference TRBV30 and TRBJ1-1, reads SQTIHQWPATLVQPVGSPLSLECTVEGTSNPNLYWYRQAAGRGLQLLFYSVGIGQISSEVPQNLSASRPQDRQFILSSKKLLLSDSGFYLCAWSVVRGHMNTEAFFGQGTRLTVV.

In this sample, this clone turned up once. The chain carries TRBV4-1 and TRBJ1-5; no clear D gene. CDR3 length: 11 residues. Looked up from germline, CDR1 is MGHRA and CDR2 is YSYEKL. The V end lost 1 base, the J end lost 10 bases, and 5 bases lay between the germline ends. The CDR3: CASSQGGPQHF. For the CDR3, the DNA is TGCGCCAGCAGCCAAGGCGGTCCCCAGCATTTT.

The V gene is TRBV6-6, the J gene TRBJ2-7; D call uncertain. CDR3 length equals 14 residues. Looked up from germline, CDR1 is MNHNY and CDR2 is SVGAGI (reference sequence). Trimming took off 7 bases at V and 4 bases at J, with 17 bases between the two ends. CDR3: CASKESGPNYEQYF. The DNA for the CDR3 is TGTGCCAGCAAAGAATCCGGGCCGAATTACGAGCAGTACTTC.

The V gene is TRBV6-1, the J gene TRBJ1-5; D uncertain. This CDR3 is built from 15 residues. Trimming removed 1 base at V and 0 bases at J, with 7 bases between. From germline, CDR1 is MNHNS and CDR2 SASEGT. The CDR3 loop reads CASSEGPTSNQPQHF. In nucleotides, the CDR3 is TGTGCCAGCAGTGAAGGCCCTACTAGCAATCAGCCCCAGCATTTT.

V gene TRBV7-6 combines with J gene TRBJ2-1, with 9 bases matching TRBD1. Per germline, CDR1 SGHVS and CDR2 FNYEAQ. Unmatched junction bases numbered 11, after V lost 5 bases and J lost 3 bases. There are 17 residues in the CDR3. The CDR3 DNA follows: TGTGCCAGCAGCCCCGGATCCGGGACAGGGTACTACAATGAGCAGTTCTTC. Amino acid sequence: CASSPGSGTGYYNEQFF. The full variable domain, completed using reference TRBV7-6 and TRBJ2-1, is GAGVSQSPRYKVTKRGQDVALRCDPISGHVSLYWYRQALGQGPEFLTYFNYEAQQDKSGLPNDRFSAERPEGSISTLTIQRTEQRDSAMYRCASSPGSGTGYYNEQFFGPGTRLTVL.

This clone was found once. The V gene is TRBV29-1, the J gene TRBJ2-5; 7 bases align to TRBD2. The CDR3 has 14 residues. J gave up 2 bases and V 3 bases, and 6 bases lay outside the gene matches. Looked up from germline, CDR1 is SQVTM and CDR2 is ANQGSEA. The CDR3 loop reads CSVDEAGQQETQYF. DNA for the CDR3: TGCAGCGTTGATGAAGCGGGGCAACAAGAGACCCAGTACTTC.

The gene calls are TRBV6-5 and TRBJ1-2; 9 bases are a match to TRBD1. Germline values: CDR1 MNHEY, CDR2 SVGAGI. This CDR3 region has 15 residues. V was pared by 6 bases and J by 2 bases, with 7 bases of the junction left unmatched. The CDR3 sequence: CASSRRDRENYGYTF. In DNA, the CDR3 is TGTGCCAGCAGCCGCCGGGACAGGGAGAACTATGGCTACACCTTC.

A single count supports this clone. The gene calls are TRBV9 and TRBJ2-1; 9 bases agree with TRBD1. The V gene's germline CDR1 is SGDLS and CDR2 YYNGEE. Trimming removed 2 bases from V and 1 base from J; junction bases left unmatched: 7. The CDR3 contains 17 residues. DNA of the CDR3: TGTGCCAGCAGCGTCTCCGGGACAGGGTGGTCCTACAATGAGCAGTTCTTC. Its translation is CASSVSGTGWSYNEQFF. The full variable domain, with the rest looked up from reference TRBV9 and TRBJ2-1, is DSGVTQTPKHLITATGQRVTLRCSPRSGDLSVYWYQQSLDQGLQFLIQYYNGEERAKGNILERFSAQQFPDLHSELNLSSLELGDSALYFCASSVSGTGWSYNEQFFGPGTRLTVL.

The chain recombines TRBV13 with TRBJ2-5, with 7 bases fitting TRBD2. There are 15 residues in the CDR3. Unmatched junction bases numbered 3, after V lost 0 bases and J lost 2 bases. CDR1 and CDR2 (germline): PRHDT, FYEKMQ (reference sequence). This CDR3 is CASSLGGGAQETQYF. CDR3 in DNA: TGTGCCAGCAGCTTAGGGGGAGGGGCGCAAGAGACCCAGTACTTC. Complete variable domain (other parts from reference TRBV13 and TRBJ2-5): AAGVIQSPRHLIKEKRETATLKCYPIPRHDTVYWYQQGPGQDPQFLISFYEKMQSDKGSIPDRFSAQQFSDYHSELNMSSLELGDSALYFCASSLGGGAQETQYFGPGTRLLVL.

The chain joins TRBV6-1 to TRBJ1-6; D may be TRBD1 (6 bases). Germline V gene lookup returns CDR1 MNHNS and CDR2 SASEGT. Trimming took 2 bases from V and 11 from J, leaving 13 bases between them. This CDR3 comprises 14 residues. CDR3 sequence: CASSESTGITPLHF. CDR3 bases: TGTGCCAGCAGTGAAAGTACAGGGATAACACCCCTCCACTTT.

The chain employs TRBV12-3 or TRBV12-4 and TRBJ1-5; no reliable D call. This CDR3 is built from 11 residues. V lost 3 bases to trimming and J lost 9 bases, with 6 bases between them. The CDR3 region has the DNA TGTGCCAGCAGTTTTTCGGGGCCCCAGCATTTT. It specifies CASSFSGPQHF.

V and J are TRBV5-6 and TRBJ2-3; 8 bases are shared with TRBD2. The CDR3 contains 16 residues. J lost 0 bases, V lost 8 bases, and 11 bases had no gene match. The germline gives CDR1 SGHDT, CDR2 YYEEEE. The CDR3 loop reads CASLILAGTSTDTQYF. CDR3 nucleotides: TGTGCCAGTCTTATCTTAGCGGGGACTAGCACAGATACGCAGTATTTT.

This clone was seen only once. The rearrangement joins TRBV29-1 to TRBJ2-3; D is perhaps TRBD1 (7 bases). Germline values: CDR1 SQVTM, CDR2 ANQGSEA. The CDR3 contains 14 residues. V dropped 7 bases and J dropped 2 bases, with 16 bases sitting between them. The DNA for the CDR3 is TGCAGCGGCAGACGGAGGGGGCTCACAGATACGCAGTATTTT. Protein: CSGRRRGLTDTQYF.

This clone was seen once. The V and J genes are TRBV2 and TRBJ1-4, with no clear D. CDR1 and CDR2 from the germline V gene are SNHLY and FYNNEI. This CDR3 comprises 13 residues. The ends were cut back, 5 bases at V and 8 bases at J, with 12 bases in the middle. The CDR3 reads CASSYPGLEKLFF. The DNA of the CDR3 is TGTGCCAGCAGTTACCCGGGTCTGGAAAAACTGTTTTTT.

This rearrangement joins TRBV6-2 or TRBV6-3 to TRBJ2-5, with a possible D match to TRBD2 (5 bases). Trimming cost V 5 bases and J 1 base, with 14 bases left between them. CDR1 is MNHEY and CDR2 is SVGEGT in the germline V gene. This CDR3 region has 15 residues. The CDR3 nucleotides read TGTGCCAGCAGTCCGAGGGCCCCCTTCCAAGAGACCCAGTACTTC. Translated, it gives CASSPRAPFQETQYF.

This clone was recorded only once. The sample holds other DNA sequences that translate to the same CDR3. The chain links TRBV7-8 to TRBJ1-2; unclear D gene. Germline V gives CDR1 SGHVS, CDR2 FQNEAQ. The V end was cut by 1 base, the J end by 1 base, with 7 bases between. The length of the CDR3 is 14 residues. The CDR3 DNA follows: TGTGCCAGCAGCTTAGATGCGGGTAACTATGGCTACACCTTC. It encodes CASSLDAGNYGYTF.

The gene calls are TRBV9 and TRBJ2-3, with D perhaps TRBD1 (5 bases). The CDR3 runs to 15 residues. The V gene lost 0 bases and the J gene lost 2 bases, with 10 bases spanning the gap. Germline V gene data show CDR1 as SGDLS and CDR2 as YYNGEE. CDR3 region: CASSVGRVVTDTQYF. CDR3 nucleotides: TGTGCCAGCAGCGTAGGCAGGGTCGTCACAGATACGCAGTATTTT.

The chain uses TRBV7-9 and TRBJ2-7, with D perhaps given as TRBD1 or TRBD2 (5 bases each). This CDR3 is 18 amino acids long. In germline, CDR1 is SEHNR, CDR2 FQNEAQ (reference sequence). The V and J ends lost 5 bases and 0 bases respectively, with 23 bases between them. The CDR3 region has the DNA TGTGCCAGCAGCACCGCCCGACCCGGGACCTTTAGCTCCTACGAGCAGTACTTC. The encoded protein is CASSTARPGTFSSYEQYF.

This chain connects TRBV6-1 to TRBJ2-7; D not resolved. The germline gives CDR1 MNHNS, CDR2 SASEGT. The CDR3 is 15 amino acids. V was pared by 2 bases and J by 0 bases, with 11 bases between. CDR3 residues: CASSETAISSYEQYF. For the CDR3, the DNA is TGTGCCAGCAGTGAAACAGCAATTAGCTCCTACGAGCAGTACTTC.